The 30 T cell receptor beta chains listed next were all sequenced from one sample in a study of shared clonotypes between healthy human individuals. Using immunoSEQ multiplex PCR, the repertoire was profiled, and TCRdb retains in-frame clones only, with some absent. The table records about 490,000 clones, approximately 79% of them present only once. Source material: PBMCs. The receptors shown here come from a middle-aged woman in good health. Some clones in this sample may be carry-over from other donors' samples.

V gene TRBV6-1 combines with J gene TRBJ1-4; D perhaps matches TRBD1 (6 bases). Germline-derived CDR1 and CDR2 are MNHNS and SASEGT. Trimming cost V 5 bases and J 7 bases, with 17 bases left between them. This CDR3 region has 15 residues. DNA for the CDR3: TGTGCCAGCAGTCCGGGGACATTATGGGGTGAAAAACTGTTTTTT. Amino acids: CASSPGTLWGEKLFF.

This clone was detected only once. Other DNA sequences in the same sample also yield this CDR3. V is TRBV27 and J is TRBJ2-7, with 8 bases aligning to TRBD1. CDR3 length: 14 residues. CDR1 and CDR2 from the germline V gene are MNHEY and SMNVEV (reference sequence). J was trimmed by 4 bases and V by 2 bases; bases with no gene match: 4. The CDR3 here is CASSLGRGLYEQYF. The CDR3 region has the DNA TGTGCCAGCAGTTTAGGCAGGGGGCTGTACGAGCAGTACTTC.

This clone was picked up a small number of times. Lacking the conserved final phenylalanine or tryptophan, this CDR3 likely reflects a read error. The V and J genes are TRBV2 and TRBJ2-7; possibly TRBD1 or TRBD2 for D (5 bases each). The CDR3 runs to 14 residues. Germline V CDR1 and CDR2: SNHLY, FYNNEI. V was cut by 7 bases and J by 6 bases, with 19 bases left in between. The CDR3 here is CASKPRDASAEQYL. The CDR3, as DNA: TGTGCCAGCAAGCCCCGGGACGCCTCGGCCGAGCAGTACCTC.

V and J are TRBV28 and TRBJ2-7; TRBD1 matches at 10 bases. The CDR3 extends over 14 amino acids. Germline V gene data show CDR1 as MDHEN and CDR2 as SYDVKM. The trim removed 7 bases at V and 3 bases at J, leaving 6 bases unmatched. The chain's CDR3 is CASTRQGAVYEQYF. The CDR3 DNA follows: TGTGCCAGCACCCGACAGGGGGCAGTCTACGAGCAGTACTTC.

This clone was seen at least ten times. The sample has other DNA sequences that encode this CDR3 too. This chain joins TRBV14 and TRBJ2-1, with 12 bases identical to TRBD2. Germline values: CDR1 SGHDN, CDR2 FVKESK. CDR3 length: 17 residues. The J segment lost 3 bases and the V segment lost 0 bases, leaving 3 bases of the junction unmatched. The CDR3 region has the DNA TGTGCCAGCAGCCAAGATTGGACTAGCGGGAACTACAATGAGCAGTTCTTC. Its translation is CASSQDWTSGNYNEQFF.

A note on this clone: The same CDR3 also results from other DNA sequences found in this sample. The CDR3 bases are TGTGCCAGCAGCGGATACAATGAGCAGTTCTTC. Amino acid sequence: CASSGYNEQFF. V is TRBV7-9 and J is TRBJ2-1; D gene unclear. The V gene's germline CDR1 is SEHNR and CDR2 FQNEAQ (reference sequence). This CDR3 spans 11 amino acids. V lost 5 bases to trimming and J lost 4 bases, with 3 bases between them.

The V gene is TRBV5-1, the J gene TRBJ2-5; 11 bases fit TRBD1. V lost 4 bases and J lost 2; bases outside the gene matches: 1. This CDR3 comprises 14 residues. Looked up from germline, CDR1 is SGHRS and CDR2 is YFSETQ. The CDR3 region has the DNA TGCGCCAGCAGCGGACAGGGGGCGCAAGAGACCCAGTACTTC. It codes for CASSGQGAQETQYF.

Concerning this clone: Other DNA sequences from this sample encode an identical CDR3 as well. This chain joins TRBV18 and TRBJ2-7; no reliable D call. CDR1 and CDR2 (germline): KGHSH, LQKENI. The CDR3 has 11 amino acids. V was trimmed by 6 bases and J by 3 bases, leaving 6 bases between them. DNA for the CDR3: TGTGCCAGCTCCCCCGACTACGAGCAGTACTTC. Translating it yields CASSPDYEQYF.

The rearrangement uses TRBV6-5 and TRBJ1-2; tentative D call: TRBD1 (5 bases). The germline V gene encodes CDR1 MNHEY and CDR2 SVGAGI. This CDR3 region has 15 residues. V was cut by 5 bases and J by 4 bases, with 17 bases left in between. The CDR3 region is CASSPLISGTYGYTF. DNA for the CDR3: TGTGCCAGCAGTCCCCTTATCTCAGGGACCTATGGCTACACCTTC.

The V and J genes are TRBV19 and TRBJ2-5; D unclear. Trimming removed 6 bases at V and 1 base at J, with 15 bases between. Per the germline V gene, CDR1 is LNHDA and CDR2 is SQIVND (reference sequence). There are 15 residues in the CDR3. DNA for the CDR3: TGTGCCAGTAGAAGACATCCTGCCGCCCAAGAGACCCAGTACTTC. Amino acids: CASRRHPAAQETQYF.

V usage is TRBV7-2 and J usage is TRBJ2-5; 7 positions match TRBD1. The CDR3 totals 14 residues. CDR1 SGHTA and CDR2 FQGNSA come from the germline V gene. J gave up 5 bases and V 4 bases, and 7 bases lay outside the gene matches. CDR3 sequence (DNA): TGTGCCAGCAGCTGGCAGACAGGGTCGGAGACCCAGTACTTC. Protein: CASSWQTGSETQYF.

The chain joins TRBV28 to TRBJ2-5, with TRBD1 identical over 7 bases. CDR1 and CDR2 from the germline V gene are MDHEN and SYDVKM. The trim removed 5 bases at V and 4 bases at J, leaving 4 bases unmatched. CDR3 length equals 13 residues. The CDR3 protein is CASSRGLSETQYF. The CDR3 bases are TGTGCCAGCAGTAGGGGGCTTTCAGAGACCCAGTACTTC.

The chain employs TRBV5-4 and TRBJ2-7; 7 nucleotides match TRBD1. Germline-derived CDR1 and CDR2 are SGHNT and YYREEE (reference sequence). V was pared by 4 bases and J by 6 bases, with 10 bases of the junction left unmatched. CDR3 length equals 14 residues. The CDR3 DNA reads TGTGCCAGCAGCCGGCGACAGGGCTTGCTCGAGCAGTACTTC. Residues: CASSRRQGLLEQYF.

This clone was observed once. The J gene is TRBJ1-2, the V gene TRBV7-3; tentatively, D is TRBD1 (6 bases). Trimming took off 5 bases at V and 3 bases at J, with 13 bases between the two ends. In germline, CDR1 is SGHTA, CDR2 FQGTGA. This CDR3 spans 14 amino acids. The CDR3 DNA reads TGTGCCAGCAGCCCACAGGGTACAGACTATGGCTACACCTTC. It specifies CASSPQGTDYGYTF.

This rearrangement joins TRBV7-2 to TRBJ1-3; the D is unclear. The germline V gene encodes CDR1 SGHTA and CDR2 FQGNSA. The CDR3 extends over 13 amino acids. Trimming took 3 bases from V and 4 from J, leaving 7 bases between them. CDR3 protein: CASSFGTGNTIYF. The CDR3 DNA reads TGTGCCAGCAGCTTTGGTACGGGAAACACCATATATTTT.

This rearrangement joins TRBV5-1 to TRBJ2-7; a weak D match, TRBD2 (6 bases). The germline gives CDR1 SGHRS, CDR2 YFSETQ. The CDR3 extends over 15 amino acids. Trimming left V 5 bases short and J 6 bases short, with 21 bases between. The CDR3 sequence is CASSDTGTPPFEQYF. In DNA, the CDR3 is TGCGCCAGCAGTGACACCGGGACTCCGCCGTTCGAGCAGTACTTC.

V gene TRBV19 combines with J gene TRBJ1-2, with 12 bases aligning to TRBD1. Trimming removed 5 bases from V and 3 bases from J; junction bases left unmatched: 10. The CDR3 sequence is 17 residues long. The germline gives CDR1 LNHDA, CDR2 SQIVND (reference sequence). CDR3 DNA: TGTGCCAGTAGTTTGGGACAGGGGGCCGAGGAGGACTATGGCTACACCTTC. It translates to CASSLGQGAEEDYGYTF.

The gene calls are TRBV7-9 and TRBJ2-7; D unclear. This CDR3 is built from 12 residues. The germline CDR1 and CDR2 sequences are SEHNR and FQNEAQ (reference sequence). The V and J ends lost 3 bases and 6 bases respectively, with 9 bases between them. CDR3 in DNA: TGTGCCAGCAGCTTTACCTCGTCCGAGCAGTACTTC. It is translated as CASSFTSSEQYF.

The CDR3 reads CASSLYRSNYGYTF. The CDR3 bases are TGTGCCAGCAGCTTGTACAGGTCTAACTATGGCTACACCTTC. V usage is TRBV5-6 and J usage is TRBJ1-2, with D possibly being TRBD1 (5 bases). There are 14 residues in the CDR3. The V gene lost 1 base and the J gene lost 0 bases, with 7 bases spanning the gap. Germline CDR1 is SGHDT and CDR2 is YYEEEE. Full variable domain (remainder filled in from reference TRBV5-6 and TRBJ1-2): DAGVTQSPTHLIKTRGQQVTLRCSPKSGHDTVSWYQQALGQGPQFIFQYYEEEERQRGNFPDRFSGHQFPNYSSELNVNALLLGDSALYLCASSLYRSNYGYTFGSGTRLTVV.

This chain joins TRBV21-1 and TRBJ1-2. TRBV21-1 is labeled a pseudogene. This CDR3 has 15 amino acids. The DNA for the CDR3 is TGTGCCAGCAGCAAAGCTGAGCTCTTCCGCTATGGCTACACCTTC. This sequence encodes CASSKAELFRYGYTF.

The table lists this clone with a few counts. This chain uses TRBV5-4 with TRBJ1-1; weak D call: TRBD1 (5 bases). The V gene lost 2 bases and the J gene lost 7 bases, with 12 bases spanning the gap. The CDR3 is 13 residues long. CDR1 and CDR2 (germline): SGHNT, YYREEE (reference sequence). The CDR3 sequence: CASSFWTDNEAFF. CDR3 DNA: TGTGCCAGCAGCTTTTGGACGGACAATGAAGCTTTCTTT.

This sequence joins TRBV4-3 and TRBJ1-4; possible D gene TRBD1, 6 bases. CDR3 size: 16 residues. Germline CDR1 reads LGHNA; CDR2 reads YSLEER. With 4 bases removed from V and 6 bases from J, the gap between germline ends came to 18 bases. The CDR3 bases are TGCGCCAGCAGCCCAGGGGCAGGGACGGACGATGAAAAACTGTTTTTT. Its translation is CASSPGAGTDDEKLFF.

This clone was counted once. Written as DNA, the CDR3 is TGTGCCAGCAGCTTAGATCTCACCATTCAGTACTTC. Protein sequence: CASSLDLTIQYF. The V and J genes are TRBV11-2 and TRBJ2-5; D call uncertain. The J call is in doubt because the DNA end fits TRBJ2-4 better. The CDR3 is made up of 12 amino acids. Germline CDR1 and CDR2: SGHAT and FQNNGV.

This clone was seen many times. The genes are TRBV11-2 and TRBJ2-5; 13 nucleotides match TRBD2. Trimming cost V 5 bases and J 5 bases; bases outside gene matches: 8. In germline, CDR1 is SGHAT, CDR2 FQNNGV. The CDR3 sequence is 16 residues long. CDR3 residues: CASSPGTSGIGETQYF. CDR3 in DNA: TGTGCCAGCAGCCCCGGGACTAGCGGGATAGGGGAGACCCAGTACTTC. Together with reference TRBV11-2 and TRBJ2-5, the CDR3 gives the full variable domain: EAGVAQSPRYKIIEKRQSVAFWCNPISGHATLYWYQQILGQGPKLLIQFQNNGVVDDSQLPKDRFSAERLKGVDSTLKIQPAKLEDSAVYLCASSPGTSGIGETQYFGPGTRLLVL.

In this sample, this clone turned up a few times. The chain employs TRBV18 and TRBJ2-7, with D possibly TRBD1 on 6 matching bases. Germline values: CDR1 KGHSH, CDR2 LQKENI. The CDR3 sequence is 14 residues long. The V end was cut by 0 bases, the J end by 6 bases, with 12 bases between. This chain's CDR3 is CASSPPAGVGEQYF. The CDR3 nucleotides are TGTGCCAGCTCACCACCGGCAGGGGTGGGCGAGCAGTACTTC.

The V and J genes are TRBV7-2 and TRBJ2-3; D not resolved. The CDR3 contains 11 residues. The V gene lost 5 bases and the J gene lost 6 bases, with 6 bases spanning the gap. Germline V gene data show CDR1 as SGHTA and CDR2 as FQGNSA. For the CDR3, the DNA is TGTGCCAGCAGCCCGAAGGATACGCAGTATTTT. Its protein product is CASSPKDTQYF.

J is TRBJ2-7 and V is TRBV4-3; 11 bases map to TRBD2. Unmatched junction bases numbered 0, after V lost 1 base and J lost 4 bases. This CDR3 region has 14 residues. Germline values: CDR1 LGHNA, CDR2 YSLEER. The CDR3 nucleotides are TGCGCCAGCAGCCAAGCTAGCGGGAGGTACGAGCAGTACTTC. Encoded protein: CASSQASGRYEQYF.

V gene TRBV25-1 combines with J gene TRBJ1-4, with D uncertain. Trimming cost V 5 bases and J 8 bases, with 6 bases left between them. CDR3 length equals 11 residues. Germline CDR1 and CDR2: MGHDK and SYGVNS. As DNA, the CDR3 is TGTGCCAGCAGTAGGAGAGAAAAACTGTTTTTT. Its translation is CASSRREKLFF.

Turning to this clone: The sample contains more than one DNA sequence encoding this CDR3. The chain recombines TRBV5-1 with TRBJ2-3, with D hard to call. Looked up from germline, CDR1 is SGHRS and CDR2 is YFSETQ. V was trimmed by 0 bases and J by 6 bases, leaving 11 bases between them. This CDR3 comprises 14 residues. The DNA for the CDR3 is TGCGCCAGCAGCTTGGTCGGCGGAGCCGATACGCAGTATTTT. As protein: CASSLVGGADTQYF.

The CDR3 loop reads CASRAPTGNTIYF. The CDR3 DNA follows: TGTGCCAGTAGGGCCCCGACCGGAAACACCATATATTTT. V and J are TRBV19 and TRBJ1-3, with no clear D. The V end was cut by 6 bases, the J end by 4 bases, with 10 bases between. Looked up from germline, CDR1 is LNHDA and CDR2 is SQIVND (reference sequence). This CDR3 region has 13 residues.